This is a list of T cell receptor beta chains from one sample in a study of T cell clones after liver transplantation. Here immunoSEQ multiplex PCR was the method, and the copy in TCRdb shows in-frame clones only, minus some. The sample has about 60,000 clones; about 64% are singletons. Sequencing was performed on CD4+ T cells from blood, taken before liver transplant. These TCRs come from a human donor who received a liver transplant. Each CDR3 is given with its conserved first and last residue. The order of the fields is CDR3 protein, CDR3 DNA, J gene, V gene, clone size, D gene. The D gene is left open where the match is weak. The listing skips clone size in some rows; elsewhere it reads once, few, many or a size class.

CASLKGQGGGGNSPLHF TGTGCCAGCCTAAAGGGACAGGGAGGCGGTGGGAATTCACCCCTCCACTTT TRBJ1-6 TRBV28 . TRBD1
CASSKGRDRVNTIYF TGTGCCAGCAGCAAGGGCCGGGACAGGGTAAACACCATATATTTT TRBJ1-3 TRBV5-4 once TRBD1
CASSPTTGEGYTF TGTGCCAGCAGCCCAACCACGGGGGAGGGCTACACCTTC TRBJ1-2 TRBV4-2 . .
CASSLRRGGNEKLFF TGTGCCAGCAGCCTCCGTCGGGGGGGTAATGAAAAACTGTTTTTT TRBJ1-4 TRBV27 . .
CASSQITTGTGELFF TGTGCCAGCAGCCAAATAACAACGGGAACCGGGGAGCTGTTTTTT TRBJ2-2 TRBV5-4 . .
CASSQGQGYGYTF TGTGCCAGCAGCCAGGGACAGGGCTATGGCTACACCTTC TRBJ1-2 TRBV7-2 . TRBD1
CASSEWGVYGYTF TGTGCCAGCAGTGAATGGGGGGTCTATGGCTACACCTTC TRBJ1-2 TRBV6-1 . .
CASRTPGGGNEQFF TGTGCCAGCAGAACCCCGGGGGGCGGCAATGAGCAGTTCTTC TRBJ2-1 TRBV28 . .
CASSLATSRGPPSTDTQYF TGTGCCAGCAGCTTAGCGACTAGCAGGGGACCCCCAAGCACAGATACGCAGTATTTT TRBJ2-3 TRBV5-4 . .
CASSRGQGLNQPQHF TGTGCCAGTAGTCGCGGACAGGGTTTGAATCAGCCCCAGCATTTT TRBJ1-5 TRBV19 . TRBD1
CASSIKGGNYGYTF TGTGCCAGTAGTATAAAAGGGGGTAACTATGGCTACACCTTC TRBJ1-2 TRBV19 . .
CASSYSNRENSPLHF TGTGCCAGCAGTTACTCTAACAGGGAAAATTCACCCCTCCACTTT TRBJ1-6 TRBV6-5 . .
CASSWDTNYGYTF TGTGCCAGCAGCTGGGACACAAACTATGGCTACACCTTC TRBJ1-2 TRBV5-4 few .
CASSPGTGGEQYF TGTGCCAGCTCACCTGGGACAGGTGGGGAGCAGTACTTC TRBJ2-7 TRBV18 . TRBD1
CAILPGQGSPGANVLTF TGTGCCATCCTTCCGGGACAGGGGTCCCCTGGGGCCAACGTCCTGACTTTC TRBJ2-6 TRBV10-3 . TRBD1
CASSQVNAGGPAYF TGTGCCAGCAGCCAAGTCAACGCGGGGGGCCCGGCGTACTTC TRBJ2-7 TRBV4-2 . TRBD2
CASSLGQGRTYEQYF TGTGCCAGCTCACTAGGACAGGGGAGAACCTACGAGCAGTACTTC TRBJ2-7 TRBV18 few TRBD1
CASSQGLADYGYTF TGTGCCAGCAGTCAAGGTCTGGCGGACTATGGCTACACCTTC TRBJ1-2 TRBV6-6 few .
CASSIQGYNQPQHF TGTGCCAGCAGCATTCAGGGATACAATCAGCCCCAGCATTTT TRBJ1-5 TRBV5-4 . .
CASSLWRGSNQPQHF TGTGCCAGCAGTTTATGGAGGGGGAGCAATCAGCCCCAGCATTTT TRBJ1-5 TRBV28 . .
CASSQVGRGQSTDTQYF TGTGCCAGCAGCCAAGTCGGCCGGGGACAGAGCACAGATACGCAGTATTTT TRBJ2-3 TRBV4-2 . TRBD1
CASSPREDGEQYF TGTGCCAGCTCCCCGAGGGAGGATGGGGAGCAGTACTTC TRBJ2-7 TRBV18 . .
CAGRGTGRETQYF TGTGCCGGAAGAGGGACAGGGAGAGAGACCCAGTACTTC TRBJ2-5 TRBV28 many TRBD1
CASGPSNEQYF TGTGCCAGCGGGCCCTCTAACGAGCAGTACTTC TRBJ2-7 TRBV7-9 . .
CASSGGPSYEQYF TGTGCCAGTAGCGGGGGGCCTTCCTACGAGCAGTACTTC TRBJ2-7 TRBV19 once .
CASSVGQGQETQYF TGTGCCAGCAGTGTCGGACAGGGACAAGAGACCCAGTACTTC TRBJ2-5 TRBV5-4 . TRBD1
CASSFIAGDLTDTQYF TGTGCCAGCAGCTTCATAGCGGGGGACCTCACAGATACGCAGTATTTT TRBJ2-3 TRBV9 . TRBD2